This T cell receptor (beta chain) was profiled in a study of blood T cell repertoires in COVID-19. Germline lookup yields CDR1 SGHRS and CDR2 YFSETQ. This CDR3 region has 14 residues. Trimming took 1 base from V and 0 from J, leaving 8 bases between them. Original processing notes: Amplified reference gene primers provided the basis for estimating nucleated cell counts. Libraries were prepared by immunoSEQ multiplex PCR; TCRdb keeps only in-frame clonotypes and omits some of them. That table gives V, J and clone size, and the DNA gave D and trimming. The table has some 320,000 clones, nearly 90% seen once.

The sequenced sample was PBMCs or T cells enriched from blood (not recorded which). V is TRBV5-1 and J is TRBJ2-7, with D unresolved. This receptor was taken from a woman in her fifties or sixties who had been exposed to COVID-19. The CDR3 loop reads CASSLFQYSYEQYF. CDR3 DNA sequence: TGCGCCAGCAGCTTGTTCCAGTACTCCTACGAGCAGTACTTC.